This entry concerns a single T cell receptor beta chain. Its binding antigen is unknown. Base qualities are not provided; no much larger clone lies one nucleotide away. Using the deep immunoSEQ assay, multiplex PCR amplified TCR CDR3 regions from genomic DNA. Extracted genomic DNA from each cell subset was spread evenly across all wells of several immunoSEQ 96-well plates, with each plate serving as a replicate. Each replicate PCR for sorted subsets received approximately 200 ng genomic DNA, equal to roughly 29,000 T cell genomes. Purified libraries were measured with a Qubit 3.0 fluorometer, size-checked on a Bioanalyzer 2100, and measured again with the KAPA Library Quantification kit. Every immunoSEQ 96-well plate was sequenced on a dedicated single-read 150-cycle Illumina NextSeq 550 flow cell. Under the source paper's analysis protocol: Because the immunoSEQ output included only junctional sequences and no quality scores, the filtering could not be the same as the filtering used for full-length reads. Sequences were annotated with PyIR, a Python wrapper for IgBLAST v1.9, and V/J genes and CDR3 were assigned using IMGT germline references. Reads were filtered out if the reads had weak V/J assignments (E-value above 1e-6), no CDR3, stop codons, out-of-frame junctions, or ambiguous translated residues. A V3J clonotype was defined by an identical inferred V gene, J gene, and CDR3 amino acid sequence. To compute the percentage overlap between repertoires, the number of shared unique clonotypes was divided by the size of the smaller repertoire. Repertoire richness was assessed with RTK rarefaction, the Chao1 estimator, and Recon v2.1 estimates of unobserved clonotypes. Generation probabilities were computed with OLGA for all TCRbeta clonotypes obtained by the gDNA method from a handful of donors. TCRdb took over this immuneACCESS table, retaining in-frame rearrangements with V and J assigned. Such tables are incomplete; in checked studies, under half of the missing clones stem from an unresolved V gene, and the remainder is unexplained. That table gives V, J and clone size, and the DNA gave D and trimming. The sample table records some 580,000 clones; roughly 98% of these occur just once. The top ten clonotypes cover approximately 0.3% of the sample.

The data were obtained in a study of shared clonotypes between healthy human individuals (TCRdb year 2020). Study-wide context: The cohort comprised a couple of women and three men aged 18 to 49 years. For each donor, CD4 naive and CD4 memory were each given three plates, CD8 naive was given two plates, and CD8 memory was given one plate. Blood TCR repertoires of five healthy adults were deeply sequenced to estimate repertoire size and the extent of clonotype sharing between individuals. Libraries were prepared and TCR repertoires were sequenced by different laboratories using diverse techniques, in order to increase sequencing depth and limit assay-specific biases. Between about 0.85 and 9.5 billion PBMCs per donor were obtained by leukapheresis.

CD8 naive samples consisted of CD45RO-negative cells that were positively selected for CCR7, yielding a CD45RA+CCR7+ population without TemRA cells. Donors were healthy HIV-negative adults with no recently reported acute infections or vaccinations. Every donor was a Caucasian adult residing in Nashville, Tennessee, USA. Blood was collected by leukapheresis, and PBMCs were isolated by Ficoll-Histopaque density gradient centrifugation and then cryopreserved in liquid nitrogen vapor phase. Analytical flow cytometry was used to check the purity and quantity of each magnetically sorted T cell population. From each sorted fraction, genomic DNA was isolated and quantified by UV absorbance on a Nanodrop 2000c. Its CDR3 holds 16 amino acids, cysteine through phenylalanine. Only the CDR3 DNA is retained, 48 bases long and in frame from the first base. Trimming takes 2 bases off V and 7 bases off J; junction bases not matched to a gene: 8. CDR1 and CDR2, per the germline V gene, are LGHNA and YNFKEQ.

Overall results and qualifications from the work: Sampling was limited to blood, and TCR repertoires in tissue likely differ from TCR repertoires in blood. The small number of donors limited the genetic and exposure-history diversity represented. Pairwise subsampling led to the expectation that sequencing depth would affect the degree of clonotype sharing among donors. Across a handful of donors, roughly 5.1% of naive CD4, approximately 4% of naive CD8, roughly 2.2% of memory CD4, and under 0.45% of memory CD8 clonotypes were shared. Clonotypes shared by all four sorted-subset donors showed higher generation probabilities than non-shared clonotypes. Naive subsets generally had larger estimated clonotype richness than memory subsets did. Rarefaction of sorted-subset datasets indicated incomplete sequencing despite the large sequencing depth.

The sequenced sample consisted of naive CD8+ T cells sorted from blood. This sample's cell subset or site label indicates: CD45RA+CCR7+. This chain joins TRBV4-2 to TRBJ2-1; TRBD2 lines up with 10 middle nucleotides. The TCR originated in a man younger than 40 in good health. The nucleotide sequence is given as TGTGCCAGCAGCCAAACTTGGCCTAGCGGGAGTAATGAGCAGTTCTTC. Its translation reads: CASSQTWPSGSNEQFF.